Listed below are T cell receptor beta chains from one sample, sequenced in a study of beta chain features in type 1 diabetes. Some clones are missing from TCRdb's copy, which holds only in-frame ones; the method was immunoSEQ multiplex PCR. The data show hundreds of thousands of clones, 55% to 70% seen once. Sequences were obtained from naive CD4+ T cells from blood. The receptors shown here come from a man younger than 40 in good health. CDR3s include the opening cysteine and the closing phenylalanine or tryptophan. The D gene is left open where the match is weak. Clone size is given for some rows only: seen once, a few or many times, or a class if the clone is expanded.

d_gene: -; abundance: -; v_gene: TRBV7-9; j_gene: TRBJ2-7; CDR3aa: CASNSLEGEYEQYF; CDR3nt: TGTGCCAGCAACTCCTTGGAGGGGGAATACGAGCAGTACTTC
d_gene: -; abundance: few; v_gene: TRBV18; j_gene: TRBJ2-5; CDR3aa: CASSEQETQYF; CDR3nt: TGTGCCAGCTCAGAACAGGAGACCCAGTACTTC
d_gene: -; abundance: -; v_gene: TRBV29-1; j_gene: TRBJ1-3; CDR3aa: CSVEPGTGNTIYF; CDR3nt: TGCAGCGTCGAGCCCGGTACCGGAAACACCATATATTTT
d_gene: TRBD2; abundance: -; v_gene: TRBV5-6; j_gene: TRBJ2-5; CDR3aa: CASSFIAGASQETQYF; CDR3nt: TGTGCCAGCAGCTTTATAGCGGGAGCGTCCCAAGAGACCCAGTACTTC
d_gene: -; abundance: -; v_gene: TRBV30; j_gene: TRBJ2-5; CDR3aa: CAWSPQVKETQYF; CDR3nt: TGTGCCTGGAGTCCACAGGTTAAGGAGACCCAGTACTTC
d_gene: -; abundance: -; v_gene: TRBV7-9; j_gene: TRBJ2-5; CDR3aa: CASSLAEIQETQYF; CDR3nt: TGTGCCAGCAGCTTAGCCGAGATCCAAGAGACCCAGTACTTC
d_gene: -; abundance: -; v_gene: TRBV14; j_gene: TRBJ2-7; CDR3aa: CASSSTKIAYYEQYF; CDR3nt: TGTGCCAGCAGCTCAACCAAAATAGCTTACTACGAGCAGTACTTC
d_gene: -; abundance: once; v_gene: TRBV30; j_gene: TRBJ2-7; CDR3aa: CAWSRYEQYF; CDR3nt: TGTGCCTGGAGTCGCTACGAGCAGTACTTC
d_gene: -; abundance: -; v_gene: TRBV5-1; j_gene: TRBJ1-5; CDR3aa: CASSPSGLGVGEPQHF; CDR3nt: TGCGCCAGCAGCCCCTCCGGCCTGGGGGTCGGGGAGCCCCAGCATTTT
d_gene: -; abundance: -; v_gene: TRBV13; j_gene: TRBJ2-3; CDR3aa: CASSPNLGTPEADTQYF; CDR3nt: TGTGCCAGCAGCCCCAACCTGGGCACTCCCGAGGCGGATACGCAGTATTTT
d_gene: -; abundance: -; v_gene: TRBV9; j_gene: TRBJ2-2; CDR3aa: CASSVSQGGTGELFF; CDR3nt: TGTGCCAGCAGCGTGTCCCAGGGGGGCACCGGGGAGCTGTTTTTT
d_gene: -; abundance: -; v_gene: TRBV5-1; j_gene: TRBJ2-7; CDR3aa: CASSPRTESYEQYF; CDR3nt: TGCGCCAGCAGCCCAAGGACAGAGTCCTACGAGCAGTACTTC
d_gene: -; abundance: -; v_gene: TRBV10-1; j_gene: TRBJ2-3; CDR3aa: CASSERTTDTQYF; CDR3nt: TGCGCCAGCAGTGAAAGGACCACAGATACGCAGTATTTT
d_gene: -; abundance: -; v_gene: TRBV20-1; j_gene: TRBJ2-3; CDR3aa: CSASGEDTQYF; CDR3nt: TGCAGTGCTAGCGGGGAAGATACGCAGTATTTT
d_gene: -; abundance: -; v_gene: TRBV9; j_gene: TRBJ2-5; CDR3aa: CASSVQPGETQYF; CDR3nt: TGTGCCAGCAGCGTACAGCCGGGAGAGACCCAGTACTTC
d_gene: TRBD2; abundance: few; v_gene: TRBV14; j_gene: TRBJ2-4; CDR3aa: CASSQDGLAGYLAKNIQYF; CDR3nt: TGTGCCAGCAGCCAAGACGGATTAGCGGGGTACCTAGCCAAAAACATTCAGTACTTC
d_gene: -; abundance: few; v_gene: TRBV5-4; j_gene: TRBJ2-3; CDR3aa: CASSLVGSTDTQYF; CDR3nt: TGTGCCAGCAGCTTGGTGGGGAGCACAGATACGCAGTATTTT
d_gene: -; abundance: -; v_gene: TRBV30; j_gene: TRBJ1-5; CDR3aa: CAWSDTWGSPQHF; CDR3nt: TGTGCCTGGAGTGATACCTGGGGGAGCCCCCAGCATTTT
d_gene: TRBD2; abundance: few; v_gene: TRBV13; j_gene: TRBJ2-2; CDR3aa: CASSLSGRGAPLNTGELFF; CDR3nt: TGTGCCAGCAGCCTAAGCGGGAGGGGTGCCCCCCTGAACACCGGGGAGCTGTTTTTT
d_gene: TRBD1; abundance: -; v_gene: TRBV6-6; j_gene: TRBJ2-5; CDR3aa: CAASGGQAQYF; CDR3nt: TGTGCCGCATCCGGGGGACAGGCCCAGTACTTC
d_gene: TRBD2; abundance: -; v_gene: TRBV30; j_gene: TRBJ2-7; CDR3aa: CAWSRAGGTYEQYF; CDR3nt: TGTGCCTGGAGTAGGGCGGGAGGAACCTACGAGCAGTACTTC
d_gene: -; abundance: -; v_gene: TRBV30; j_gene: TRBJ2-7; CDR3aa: CAWRGWDRTYEQYF; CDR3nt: TGTGCCTGGAGGGGCTGGGACCGGACCTACGAGCAGTACTTC
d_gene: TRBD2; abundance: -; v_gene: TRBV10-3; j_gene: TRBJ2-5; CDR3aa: CAISGLAGGNQETQYF; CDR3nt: TGTGCCATCAGTGGACTAGCGGGAGGGAACCAAGAGACCCAGTACTTC
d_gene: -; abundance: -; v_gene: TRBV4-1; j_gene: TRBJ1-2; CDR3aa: CASSPLGQPNGYTF; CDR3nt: TGCGCCAGCAGCCCTTTAGGACAACCGAATGGCTACACCTTC
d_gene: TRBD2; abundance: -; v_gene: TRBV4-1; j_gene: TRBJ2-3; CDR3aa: CASSQQAGGPADTQYF; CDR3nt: TGCGCCAGCAGCCAACAAGCGGGAGGGCCGGCAGATACGCAGTATTTT
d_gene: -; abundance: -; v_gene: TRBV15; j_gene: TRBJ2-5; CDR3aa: CATSPGEGETQYF; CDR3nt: TGTGCCACCAGCCCGGGAGAGGGAGAGACCCAGTACTTC
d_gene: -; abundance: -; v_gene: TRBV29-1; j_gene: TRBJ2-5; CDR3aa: CSARVSTRETQYF; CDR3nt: TGCAGCGCCCGAGTCTCTACAAGAGAGACCCAGTACTTC
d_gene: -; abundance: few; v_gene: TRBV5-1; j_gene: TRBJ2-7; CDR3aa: CASSLEGDTAYEQYF; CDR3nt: TGCGCCAGCAGCTTGGAAGGGGACACCGCCTACGAGCAGTACTTC